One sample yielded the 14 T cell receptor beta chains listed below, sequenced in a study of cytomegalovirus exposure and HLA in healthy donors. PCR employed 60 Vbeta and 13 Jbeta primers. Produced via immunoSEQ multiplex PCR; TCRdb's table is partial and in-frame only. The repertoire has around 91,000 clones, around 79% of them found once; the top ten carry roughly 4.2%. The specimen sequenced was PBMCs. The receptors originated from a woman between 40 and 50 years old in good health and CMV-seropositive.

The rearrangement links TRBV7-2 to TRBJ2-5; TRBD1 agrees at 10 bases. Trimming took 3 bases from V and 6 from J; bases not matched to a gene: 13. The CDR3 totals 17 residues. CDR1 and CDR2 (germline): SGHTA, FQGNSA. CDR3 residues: CASSLPPPGQGLKTQYF. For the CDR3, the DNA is TGTGCCAGCAGCTTGCCTCCCCCGGGACAGGGGCTGAAGACCCAGTACTTC.

DNA of the CDR3: TGTGCCAGCAGCCAGGTCGGTATTTCGTTCTTC. Its protein product is CASSQVGISFF. This chain joins TRBV16 and TRBJ2-1; D gene unclear. CDR1 KGHSY and CDR2 FQNENV come from the germline V gene. Trimming removed 3 bases at V and 15 bases at J, with 12 bases between. The CDR3 length is 11 residues.

CDR3 loop: CASSQGQGSTYEQYF. In DNA, the CDR3 is TGCGCCAGCAGCCAAGGACAGGGGTCCACCTACGAGCAGTACTTC. The rearrangement uses TRBV4-3 and TRBJ2-7; 8 bases match TRBD1. Per germline, CDR1 LGHNA and CDR2 YSLEER. The CDR3 spans 15 residues. Losses at the gene ends were 1 base for V and 2 bases for J; bases not matched to a gene: 4.

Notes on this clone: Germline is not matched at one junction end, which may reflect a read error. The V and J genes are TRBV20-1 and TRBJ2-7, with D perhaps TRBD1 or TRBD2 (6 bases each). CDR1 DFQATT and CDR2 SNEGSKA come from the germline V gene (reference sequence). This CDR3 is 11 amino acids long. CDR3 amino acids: CSARGGHEQYF. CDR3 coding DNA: TGCAGTGCCAGAGGGGGGCACGAGCAGTACTTC.

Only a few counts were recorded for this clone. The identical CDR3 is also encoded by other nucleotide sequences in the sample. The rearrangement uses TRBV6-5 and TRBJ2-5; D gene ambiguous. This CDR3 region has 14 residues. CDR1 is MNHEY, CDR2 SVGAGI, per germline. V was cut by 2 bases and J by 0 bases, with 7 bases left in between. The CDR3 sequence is CASSYRTDQETQYF. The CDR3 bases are TGTGCCAGCAGTTACCGTACAGACCAAGAGACCCAGTACTTC.

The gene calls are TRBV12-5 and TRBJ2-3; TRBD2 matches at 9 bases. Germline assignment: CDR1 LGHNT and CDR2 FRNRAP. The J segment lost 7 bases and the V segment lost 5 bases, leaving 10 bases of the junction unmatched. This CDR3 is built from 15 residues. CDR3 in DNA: TGTGCTAGTGGTCCCCCCGGGACTAGCACTTATACGCAGTATTTT. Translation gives CASGPPGTSTYTQYF.

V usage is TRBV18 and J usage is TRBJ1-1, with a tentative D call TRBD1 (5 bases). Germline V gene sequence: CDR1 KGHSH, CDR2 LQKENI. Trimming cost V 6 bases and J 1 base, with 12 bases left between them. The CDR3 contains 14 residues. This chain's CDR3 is CASSRGGENTEAFF. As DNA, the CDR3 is TGTGCCAGCTCCCGCGGGGGGGAGAACACTGAAGCTTTCTTT.

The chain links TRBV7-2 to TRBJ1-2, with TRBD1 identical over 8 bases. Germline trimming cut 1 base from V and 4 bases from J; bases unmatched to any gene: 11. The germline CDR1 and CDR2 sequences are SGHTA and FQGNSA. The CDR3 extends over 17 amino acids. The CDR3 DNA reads TGTGCCAGCAGCTTAGAAGCTATGGGACAGGTCCTCTATGGCTACACCTTC. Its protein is CASSLEAMGQVLYGYTF.

CDR3 nucleotides: TGTGCCAGCACCCCCGGGGATCTGGGTAATGAAAAACTGTTTTTT. Amino acids: CASTPGDLGNEKLFF. The J gene is TRBJ1-4, the V gene TRBV5-8; D not certain. The germline V gene has CDR1 SGHTS and CDR2 YDEGEE. This CDR3 is 15 amino acids long. Trimming pared 6 bases from V and 4 bases from J, leaving 16 bases between.

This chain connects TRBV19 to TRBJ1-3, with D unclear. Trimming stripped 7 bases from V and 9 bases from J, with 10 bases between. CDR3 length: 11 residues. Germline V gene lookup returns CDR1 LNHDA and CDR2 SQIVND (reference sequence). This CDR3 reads CASTSGPTIYF. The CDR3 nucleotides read TGTGCCAGTACGTCAGGTCCCACCATATATTTT.

For the CDR3, the DNA is TGTGCCAGCAGCTTAAGACTAGCGGGGAAGGAGGAGACCCAGTACTTC. Amino acid sequence: CASSLRLAGKEETQYF. The chain employs TRBV7-9 and TRBJ2-5, with 11 bases fitting TRBD2. Germline CDR1 reads SEHNR; CDR2 reads FQNEAQ (reference sequence). J gave up 5 bases and V 2 bases, and 7 bases lay outside the gene matches. The CDR3 extends over 16 amino acids.

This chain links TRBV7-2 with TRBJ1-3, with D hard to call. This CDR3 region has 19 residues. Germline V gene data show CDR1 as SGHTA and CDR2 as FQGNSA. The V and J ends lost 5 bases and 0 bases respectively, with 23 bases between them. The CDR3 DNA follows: TGTGCCAGCAGCCCCCGACATATCCCCCTCGAACGCTCTGGAAACACCATATATTTT. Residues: CASSPRHIPLERSGNTIYF.

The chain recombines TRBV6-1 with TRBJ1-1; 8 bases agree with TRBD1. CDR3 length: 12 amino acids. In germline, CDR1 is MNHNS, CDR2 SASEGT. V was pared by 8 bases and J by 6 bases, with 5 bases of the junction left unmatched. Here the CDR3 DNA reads TGTGCCAGCCAGGACAGGGCTCCTGAAGCTTTCTTT. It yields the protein CASQDRAPEAFF.

The CDR3 DNA follows: TGTGCCAGCAGCAATCCCACTATGGGGGAGGAGATTCCCTACGAGCAGTACTTC. Residues: CASSNPTMGEEIPYEQYF. J is TRBJ2-7 and V is TRBV21-1; the table's D call, TRBD2, has no DNA check behind it. TRBV21-1 is deemed a pseudogene. There are 18 residues in the CDR3.